These T cell receptor beta chains were read from a single sample in a study of blood T cell repertoires in COVID-19. Sequencing used immunoSEQ multiplex PCR; TCRdb keeps in-frame clones, though not all of them. The data contain roughly 25,000 clones, roughly 80% of them singletons. Sequenced sample: peripheral blood. The receptor source for this set is a woman older than 75 with acute or convalescent COVID-19. CDR3s include the opening cysteine and the closing phenylalanine or tryptophan. D genes are given only for firm matches. Size tells how often a clone was seen (once, few, many) or the class of an expanded clone, and some rows leave it out.

TGTGCCAGTAGTATCGGGACTAGCGGGAGGGCCTTCCAAGAGACCCAGTACTTC	CASSIGTSGRAFQETQYF	NA	TRBV19	TRBJ2-5	18	TRBD2
TGTGCCAGCAGGCCTCCGGGAGCAACTAATGAAAAACTGTTTTTT	CASRPPGATNEKLFF	NA	TRBV7-2	TRBJ1-4	15	NA
TGCGCCAGCAGCTTGGATCTACAGGGGGCGCGGTATGGCTACACCTTC	CASSLDLQGARYGYTF	NA	TRBV5-1	TRBJ1-2	16	TRBD1
TGTGCCAGCAGCTCCCAGGGAATCTACGAGCAGTACTTC	CASSSQGIYEQYF	few	TRBV11-3	TRBJ2-7	13	NA
TGTGCCACCAGTGATTCCCGGACTAGCGGGGGGGCCGATACGCAGTATTTT	CATSDSRTSGGADTQYF	NA	TRBV24-1	TRBJ2-3	17	TRBD2
TGTGCCAGCAGTTTTCGCTCCTCTGACAGGGTCGGAAACGGCTACACCTTC	CASSFRSSDRVGNGYTF	NA	TRBV28	TRBJ1-2	17	TRBD1
TGCAGCGTTGGCCCCACTCAAATACAAGAGACCCAGTACTTC	CSVGPTQIQETQYF	few	TRBV29-1	TRBJ2-5	14	NA
TGTGCCAGCAGTCGGGACAGGGCGGTTCAGCCCCAGCATTTT	CASSRDRAVQPQHF	NA	TRBV27	TRBJ1-5	14	TRBD1
TGTGCCAGCTCACCACCCGGACAGGGCGTTTCAAACATTCAGTACTTC	CASSPPGQGVSNIQYF	NA	TRBV18	TRBJ2-4	16	TRBD1
TGTGCCAGCAGCCCCGGGCAGGGGTTCATCGGGGAGCTGTTTTTT	CASSPGQGFIGELFF	NA	TRBV7-2	TRBJ2-2	15	NA
TGTGCCAGTGCGACTGCGAAGAATTCACCCCTCCACTTT	CASATAKNSPLHF	NA	TRBV19	TRBJ1-6	13	NA
TGTGCCATCAACCCGACAGGGGGAGGTACCGGGGAGCTGTTTTTT	CAINPTGGGTGELFF	NA	TRBV10-3	TRBJ2-2	15	TRBD1